This TCR beta chain was identified in a study of T-cell reconstitution after alpha-beta-depleted transplantation in children. At least ten counts were recorded for this clonotype. Construction of the TCRbeta library involved unique molecular identifiers. TCRdb used MiXCR to reprocess the PCR reads, holding one entry per CDR3 protein. The data show around 600,000 distinct CDR3 sequences, 10% to 13% seen once. This CDR3 spans 14 amino acids. The V gene lost 3 bases and the J gene lost 4 bases, with 13 bases spanning the gap. Germline-derived CDR1 and CDR2 are DFQATT and SNEGSKA (reference sequence). The receptor was derived from a human donor who donated a stem cell graft to a child with acute myeloid leukemia. V is TRBV20-1 and J is TRBJ1-5; TRBD1 is a possible D gene (5 bases). The source material was PBMCs from the stem cell graft donor, sampled from the stem cell graft. The CDR3 spells CSASGRVNNQPQHF. CDR3 DNA: TGCAGTGCTAGCGGCAGGGTTAATAATCAGCCCCAGCATTTT.